This is a list of T cell receptor beta chains from one sample in a study of cytomegalovirus exposure and HLA in healthy donors. Some clones are missing from TCRdb's copy, which holds only in-frame ones; the method was immunoSEQ multiplex PCR. This sample has around 150,000 clones, with about 82% found just once. The specimen sequenced was PBMCs. The receptors were gathered from a woman aged 30 to 39 in good health and CMV-seropositive. CDR3s include the opening cysteine and the closing phenylalanine or tryptophan. Size tells how often a clone was seen (once, few, many) or the class of an expanded clone, and some rows leave it out.

cdr3_aa: CASSPGAGENTF
j_call: TRBJ1-2
clone_size: once
v_call: TRBV18

cdr3_aa: CAMGAGGFYGYTF
j_call: TRBJ1-2
clone_size: .
v_call: TRBV6-1

cdr3_aa: CASSVTSGDTGELFF
j_call: TRBJ2-2
clone_size: .
v_call: TRBV9

cdr3_aa: CASSPGQGSFRAYEQYF
j_call: TRBJ2-7
clone_size: .
v_call: TRBV19

cdr3_aa: CASSLAGSGSGNTIYF
j_call: TRBJ1-3
clone_size: once
v_call: TRBV5-1

cdr3_aa: CATSRAGQTNEKLFF
j_call: TRBJ1-4
clone_size: .
v_call: TRBV15

cdr3_aa: CASSLYAGRPLGAKNIQYF
j_call: TRBJ2-4
clone_size: .
v_call: TRBV27

cdr3_aa: CASSEGGDITSGNTIYF
j_call: TRBJ1-3
clone_size: few
v_call: TRBV9

cdr3_aa: CASSSLDRVIYEQYF
j_call: TRBJ2-7
clone_size: once
v_call: TRBV27

cdr3_aa: CASSRPYRGYGEQFF
j_call: TRBJ2-1
clone_size: once
v_call: TRBV19

cdr3_aa: CATGPGQGTDTQYF
j_call: TRBJ2-3
clone_size: once
v_call: TRBV7-9

cdr3_aa: CASSFSGALRHQPQHF
j_call: TRBJ1-5
clone_size: .
v_call: TRBV18

cdr3_aa: CASSPGLAAYEQYF
j_call: TRBJ2-7
clone_size: .
v_call: TRBV19

cdr3_aa: CASSQDLAAKQFF
j_call: TRBJ2-1
clone_size: .
v_call: TRBV4-3

cdr3_aa: CSAQYGYGYTF
j_call: TRBJ1-2
clone_size: .
v_call: TRBV20-1

cdr3_aa: CASSHNQGLESPLHF
j_call: TRBJ1-6
clone_size: .
v_call: TRBV6-1

cdr3_aa: CSVEGGPGLLLGEQFF
j_call: TRBJ2-1
clone_size: .
v_call: TRBV29-1

cdr3_aa: CASSSNMEGAGYTF
j_call: TRBJ1-2
clone_size: .
v_call: TRBV5-6

cdr3_aa: CASSLPHTGRPEAFF
j_call: TRBJ1-1
clone_size: .
v_call: TRBV5-6

cdr3_aa: CASSQVRASNQPQHF
j_call: TRBJ1-5
clone_size: few
v_call: TRBV4-3

cdr3_aa: CASSHRWTPGGYQYF
j_call: TRBJ2-7
clone_size: few
v_call: TRBV5-1

cdr3_aa: CASSIKGQGASPLHF
j_call: TRBJ1-6
clone_size: .
v_call: TRBV19

cdr3_aa: CASSYLSTSGVPSYF
j_call: TRBJ2-7
clone_size: .
v_call: TRBV7-2

cdr3_aa: CASSLRSARGGETQYF
j_call: TRBJ2-5
clone_size: .
v_call: TRBV7-9

cdr3_aa: CASSPLTGWDTEAFF
j_call: TRBJ1-1
clone_size: .
v_call: TRBV18

cdr3_aa: CASSFYGSYEQYF
j_call: TRBJ2-7
clone_size: .
v_call: TRBV5-4

cdr3_aa: CASSIDGRKNIQYF
j_call: TRBJ2-4
clone_size: .
v_call: TRBV19

cdr3_aa: CASSLSQETQYF
j_call: TRBJ2-5
clone_size: once
v_call: TRBV5-1

cdr3_aa: CASSQEGGVGTEAFF
j_call: TRBJ1-1
clone_size: .
v_call: TRBV4-2

cdr3_aa: CASSYRDTNYGYTF
j_call: TRBJ1-2
clone_size: .
v_call: TRBV5-1

cdr3_aa: CASSWAGDPEGETQYF
j_call: TRBJ2-5
clone_size: .
v_call: TRBV7-9

cdr3_aa: CASSFKGGDYGYTF
j_call: TRBJ1-2
clone_size: .
v_call: TRBV5-4

cdr3_aa: CASSLSGAGNTIYF
j_call: TRBJ1-3
clone_size: .
v_call: TRBV27

cdr3_aa: CASSPKTGGGYEQYF
j_call: TRBJ2-7
clone_size: .
v_call: TRBV7-2

cdr3_aa: CASSFRLGQGAKISYEQYF
j_call: .
clone_size: .
v_call: TRBV4-3

cdr3_aa: CASSLNRDMTEKLFF
j_call: TRBJ1-4
clone_size: .
v_call: TRBV27

cdr3_aa: CASSLRQGPTEAFF
j_call: TRBJ1-1
clone_size: .
v_call: TRBV7-2

cdr3_aa: CASSLNSGSWETQYF
j_call: TRBJ2-5
clone_size: .
v_call: TRBV7-3

cdr3_aa: CASSEQGGSTYEQYF
j_call: TRBJ2-7
clone_size: .
v_call: TRBV2

cdr3_aa: CSSSLISGVEQYF
j_call: TRBJ2-7
clone_size: .
v_call: TRBV7-9

cdr3_aa: CASSVANRGPTF
j_call: TRBJ1-2
clone_size: .
v_call: TRBV9

cdr3_aa: CASRLGQGGNTQYF
j_call: TRBJ2-3
clone_size: .
v_call: TRBV6-5

cdr3_aa: CASSQRQDLDIQYF
j_call: TRBJ2-4
clone_size: few
v_call: TRBV4-2

cdr3_aa: CASSLTGGGPYEQYF
j_call: TRBJ2-7
clone_size: .
v_call: TRBV28

cdr3_aa: CASSLLPGGYEQYF
j_call: TRBJ2-7
clone_size: .
v_call: TRBV27

cdr3_aa: CASSLRPTGSVLYEQYF
j_call: TRBJ2-7
clone_size: .
v_call: TRBV13

cdr3_aa: CASRTLSSPLHF
j_call: TRBJ1-6
clone_size: once
v_call: TRBV6-6

cdr3_aa: CASSYSDRVAEAFF
j_call: TRBJ1-1
clone_size: .
v_call: TRBV7-9

cdr3_aa: CASSSRGGQGDTEAFF
j_call: TRBJ1-1
clone_size: .
v_call: TRBV4-3

cdr3_aa: CASSLARPGGSYEQYF
j_call: TRBJ2-7
clone_size: few
v_call: TRBV28

cdr3_aa: CASSSNRDWYGDTQYF
j_call: TRBJ2-3
clone_size: once
v_call: TRBV5-4

cdr3_aa: CASSETGSSGLNKGPYTEAFF
j_call: TRBJ1-1
clone_size: .
v_call: TRBV9

cdr3_aa: CAVNRFLNNEQFF
j_call: TRBJ2-1
clone_size: few
v_call: TRBV10-3

cdr3_aa: CASSVLGLAGGPPNEQFF
j_call: TRBJ2-1
clone_size: .
v_call: TRBV9